One and the same sample provided the 23 T cell receptor beta chains below, sequenced in a study of radiation and T cells in renal cell carcinoma. Time point defined: blood 2 weeks post-SBRT. Treatment noted: 15 Gy SBRT to primary tumor, nephrectomy 4 weeks later. The data were produced by immunoSEQ multiplex PCR, yet TCRdb's version contains in-frame clones alone and is incomplete. The sample yields around 86,000 clones, about 86% seen once. The sequencing used blood, collected from a patient whose treatment included radiotherapy and nephrectomy. The receptors derive from a woman between 50 and 59 years old with renal cell carcinoma.

The rearrangement uses TRBV15 and TRBJ2-7; D is undetermined. Trimming pared 1 base from V and 3 bases from J, leaving 7 bases between. Germline V CDR1 and CDR2: LNHNV, YYDKDF (reference sequence). The CDR3 contains 13 residues. CDR3 sequence: CATSRVGNYEQYF. The CDR3 nucleotides read TGTGCCACCAGCAGAGTAGGGAACTACGAGCAGTACTTC.

This clone has a handful of counts. In nucleotides, the CDR3 is TGTGCCAGCAGGTGGGACAATGAGCAGTTCTTC. Protein product: CASRWDNEQFF. The V call is TRBV6-1, the J call TRBJ2-1; D ambiguous. V lost 6 bases and J 5 bases, leaving 5 bases between the germline ends. The CDR3 extends over 11 amino acids. In germline, CDR1 is MNHNS, CDR2 SASEGT.

In this sample, this clone turned up a few times. The V call is TRBV7-4, the J call TRBJ1-2, with D hard to call. The germline V and J ends were trimmed by 5 bases and 7 bases, with 20 bases remaining between them. CDR1 and CDR2 from the germline V gene are SGHVT and SQSDAQ. The CDR3 contains 15 residues. Here the CDR3 reads CASSPVPWFLGGYTF. CDR3 DNA: TGTGCCAGCAGCCCGGTTCCCTGGTTCTTAGGTGGCTACACCTTC.

V gene TRBV4-1 combines with J gene TRBJ1-2, with TRBD1 matching 9 bases. This CDR3 contains 17 residues. With V trimmed by 4 bases and J by 4 bases, 13 bases remained unmatched. Germline V CDR1 and CDR2: MGHRA, YSYEKL. The CDR3 nucleotides read TGCGCCAGCAGCCCCGGGACAGGGATCTCGGAAGGCTATGGCTACACCTTC. Translated: CASSPGTGISEGYGYTF.

V is TRBV7-9 and J is TRBJ2-7; the D is unclear. CDR3 length: 12 residues. The V and J ends lost 1 base and 7 bases respectively, with 8 bases between them. CDR1 and CDR2 from the germline V gene are SEHNR and FQNEAQ (reference sequence). CDR3 in amino acids: CASSLGDGEQYF. For the CDR3, the DNA is TGTGCCAGCAGCTTAGGCGACGGTGAGCAGTACTTC. Combining the CDR3 with reference TRBV7-9 and TRBJ2-7 gives the whole variable domain DTGVSQNPRHKITKRGQNVTFRCDPISEHNRLYWYRQTLGQGPEFLTYFQNEAQLEKSRLLSDRFSAERPKGSFSTLEIQRTEQGDSAMYLCASSLGDGEQYFGPGTRLTVT.

This chain connects TRBV4-3 to TRBJ2-2; D call uncertain. V lost 2 bases, J lost 6 bases, and 10 bases lay in between. The CDR3 length is 14 residues. The germline gives CDR1 LGHNA, CDR2 YSLEER. In DNA, the CDR3 is TGCGCCAGCAGCCAAACTTACCTCCCCGGGGAGCTGTTTTTT. This gives the protein CASSQTYLPGELFF.

The chain has TRBV27 and TRBJ2-7; 8 positions agree with TRBD1. The CDR3 runs 13 residues. The ends lost 7 bases at V and 4 bases at J; junction bases unmatched: 6. Per germline, CDR1 MNHEY and CDR2 SMNVEV (reference sequence). In nucleotides, the CDR3 is TGTGCCAGCACCCGACAGGGGAGTTACGAGCAGTACTTC. Its protein product is CASTRQGSYEQYF.

This chain links TRBV6-1 with TRBJ1-2, with D possibly TRBD1 on 5 matching bases. Germline V gene sequence: CDR1 MNHNS, CDR2 SASEGT. The CDR3 sequence is 13 residues long. Between the trimmed V and J ends, which lost 1 base and 8 bases, there was a span of 11 bases. The CDR3 sequence: CASSEGGGRGYTF. The CDR3 DNA follows: TGTGCCAGCAGTGAAGGGGGGGGTAGAGGCTACACCTTC.

The chain employs TRBV4-3 and TRBJ1-1, with 8 bases aligning to TRBD1. Trimming took 4 bases from V and 4 from J; bases not matched to a gene: 5. Germline CDR1 and CDR2: LGHNA and YSLEER. The CDR3 has 14 amino acids. The chain's CDR3 is CASSRRTGTTEAFF. In nucleotides, the CDR3 is TGCGCCAGCAGCCGGCGGACAGGGACCACTGAAGCTTTCTTT.

V and J are TRBV21-1 and TRBJ2-7; the D call in the table, TRBD2, was not verified against the DNA. TRBV21-1 is given as a pseudogene. The CDR3 length is 17 residues. As DNA, the CDR3 is TGTGCCAGCAGCAAAGCGCTAAGGGCAGATGGCGGGCGTAAGCAGTACTTC. It codes for CASSKALRADGGRKQYF.

The chain carries TRBV5-6 and TRBJ2-5, with 10 bases matching TRBD1. Looked up from germline, CDR1 is SGHDT and CDR2 is YYEEEE. J was trimmed by 4 bases and V by 0 bases; bases with no gene match: 3. The CDR3 sequence is 15 residues long. CDR3 in DNA: TGTGCCAGCAGCTTGGGACAGGGGGCCCCAGAGACCCAGTACTTC. This gives the protein CASSLGQGAPETQYF. Supplemented by reference TRBV5-6 and TRBJ2-5, the full variable domain reads DAGVTQSPTHLIKTRGQQVTLRCSPKSGHDTVSWYQQALGQGPQFIFQYYEEEERQRGNFPDRFSGHQFPNYSSELNVNALLLGDSALYLCASSLGQGAPETQYFGPGTRLLVL.

The chain has TRBV6-5 and TRBJ2-3; 9 bases fit TRBD1. The V gene's germline CDR1 is MNHEY and CDR2 SVGAGI. CDR3 length: 15 residues. The junction had 9 bases not matched to a gene; V was cut back by 4 bases and J by 7 bases. The CDR3 DNA sequence: TGTGCCAGCAGTTCCCCAGGACAGGGGAGACATACGCAGTATTTT. Translated: CASSSPGQGRHTQYF.

The chain couples TRBV4-3 to TRBJ2-2, with 9 bases identical to TRBD2. The trim removed 4 bases at V and 5 bases at J, leaving 11 bases unmatched. The germline gives CDR1 LGHNA, CDR2 YSLEER. The CDR3 has 17 residues. CDR3 in DNA: TGCGCCAGCAGCCGAGACGCCCTAGCGGGGAATACCGGGGAGCTGTTTTTT. Translated, it gives CASSRDALAGNTGELFF.

The gene calls are TRBV4-3 and TRBJ2-1; TRBD1 might be the D (7 bases). Germline V gene sequence: CDR1 LGHNA, CDR2 YSLEER. This CDR3 is 16 amino acids long. Deletions cut 0 bases from V and 7 bases from J, with 16 bases between. As DNA, the CDR3 is TGCGCCAGCAGCCAAGATATGTTGGCAGGGGGGAATGAGCAGTTCTTC. Translating it yields CASSQDMLAGGNEQFF.

This clone appeared a single time. This rearrangement joins TRBV5-1 to TRBJ2-7, with TRBD1 matching over 8 bases. Trimming cost V 4 bases and J 3 bases; bases outside gene matches: 3. The CDR3 spans 13 residues. The germline V gene encodes CDR1 SGHRS and CDR2 YFSETQ. The CDR3 sequence: CASSPDRVYEQYF. The CDR3 DNA reads as TGCGCCAGCAGCCCGGACAGGGTCTACGAGCAGTACTTC.

The CDR3 DNA sequence: TGCGCCAGCAGCCTAGGAGGGGGGTTTGGCTACACCTTC. Protein: CASSLGGGFGYTF. The rearrangement uses TRBV10-2 and TRBJ1-2, with a possible D match to TRBD1 (6 bases). The V end was cut by 6 bases, the J end by 7 bases, with 15 bases between. CDR1 is WSHSY, CDR2 SAAADI, per germline. The CDR3 has 13 residues.

This chain joins TRBV6-5 and TRBJ2-7; D is ambiguous. Germline CDR1 and CDR2: MNHEY and SVGAGI. The ends were cut back, 0 bases at V and 0 bases at J, with 9 bases in the middle. This CDR3 has 15 amino acids. In DNA, the CDR3 is TGTGCCAGCAGTTACTCGGAACTGAGCTCCTACGAGCAGTACTTC. Protein: CASSYSELSSYEQYF.

The rearrangement links TRBV5-1 to TRBJ1-1; weak D call: TRBD1 (6 bases). Germline-derived CDR1 and CDR2 are SGHRS and YFSETQ. V was trimmed by 4 bases and J by 0 bases, leaving 10 bases between them. The CDR3 loop spans 14 amino acids. The CDR3 reads CASSRDTLNTEAFF. CDR3 nucleotides: TGCGCCAGCAGCCGGGACACTTTGAACACTGAAGCTTTCTTT.

The chain has TRBV19 and TRBJ1-1; D is uncertain. Trimming took 7 bases from V and 0 from J, leaving 12 bases between them. Germline assignment: CDR1 LNHDA and CDR2 SQIVND (reference sequence). This CDR3 region has 14 residues. This chain's CDR3 is CASKWRELNTEAFF. The CDR3 DNA sequence: TGTGCCAGTAAATGGAGAGAGCTGAACACTGAAGCTTTCTTT.

V usage is TRBV29-1 and J usage is TRBJ1-1; D perhaps matches TRBD1 (6 bases). Germline V lookup: CDR1 SQVTM, CDR2 ANQGSEA. V was clipped by 2 bases and J by 4 bases, with 14 bases between them. This CDR3 is built from 14 residues. The CDR3 region is CSVERSGAGTEAFF. The CDR3 nucleotides read TGCAGCGTTGAACGTTCAGGGGCCGGCACTGAAGCTTTCTTT.

The rearrangement links TRBV28 to TRBJ2-1; D is possibly TRBD1 or TRBD2 (7 bases each). This CDR3 is built from 17 residues. CDR1 is MDHEN and CDR2 is SYDVKM in the germline V gene. The V and J ends lost 6 bases and 4 bases respectively, with 22 bases between them. In nucleotides, the CDR3 is TGTGCCAGCAGACTTAAGACAGGGACTATCCGATACAATGAGCAGTTCTTC. Translating gives CASRLKTGTIRYNEQFF.

V usage is TRBV28 and J usage is TRBJ1-2; a weak D match, TRBD1 (6 bases). There are 12 residues in the CDR3. Germline V gene sequence: CDR1 MDHEN, CDR2 SYDVKM. Trimming removed 7 bases from V and 9 bases from J, with 15 bases in between. CDR3 protein: CASTGAHQSYTF. In DNA form, the CDR3 reads TGTGCCAGCACAGGGGCGCATCAGAGCTACACCTTC.

The J gene is TRBJ1-2, the V gene TRBV7-2; no firm D call. Trimming left V 6 bases short and J 4 bases short, with 18 bases between. This CDR3 spans 15 amino acids. Per the germline V gene, CDR1 is SGHTA and CDR2 is FQGNSA. CDR3 amino acids: CASSSAGSRGYGYTF. DNA for the CDR3: TGTGCCAGCAGTTCAGCCGGCTCCCGGGGCTATGGCTACACCTTC.